These T cell receptor beta chains were read from a single sample in a study of response to subunit inactivated influenza vaccine. TCRdb fed the RT-PCR reads into MiXCR, producing one record per CDR3 protein. The top ten clones hold around 2.8% of a sample with about 540,000 distinct CDR3 sequences, roughly a quarter of them seen once. The sample also formed part of further work on T cells expressing NK-cell markers.

The source was CD4+ T cells sorted from PBMCs, collected roughly 13 days after vaccination. Source of these receptors: a man aged 45-65 years who received an inactivated influenza vaccine. The CDR3 runs from the conserved cysteine through the conserved F or W. The D gene is left open where the match is weak. Expanded clones get a size class; other rows say once, few or many, or leave the size out.

>TRBJ1-3|NA|NA|TRBV28
TGTGCCAGCAGTACCCGGTTGGCCTCTGGAAACACCATATATTTT
CASSTRLASGNTIYF
>TRBJ2-3|TRBD2|many|TRBV7-3
TGTGCCAGCAGCCTAATGGGTAGCGGGAGTTCAGATACGCAGTATTTT
CASSLMGSGSSDTQYF
>TRBJ1-1|NA|few|TRBV9
TGTGCCAGCAGCACAACTTGGGGGGCGGCCCCGAAGGACACTGAAGCTTTCTTT
CASSTTWGAAPKDTEAFF
>TRBJ2-3|NA|few|TRBV5-1
TGCGCCAGCAGCTTGTACACAAGCACAGATACGCAGTATTTT
CASSLYTSTDTQYF
>TRBJ2-5|NA|NA|TRBV20-1
TGCAGTGCGAGGGGAGCGTTAGGGACCCAAGAGACCCAGTACTTC
CSARGALGTQETQYF
>TRBJ1-2|TRBD1|many|TRBV29-1
TGCAGCGGCGACAGGGCGGGATATGGCTACACCTTC
CSGDRAGYGYTF
>TRBJ2-5|NA|few|TRBV20-1
TGCACCGAAAGGGGGGGACTCCAAGAGACCCAGTACTTC
CTERGGLQETQYF
>TRBJ2-3|NA|NA|TRBV15
TGTGCCACCAGCAGAGATCGCGGATTGAGCACAGATACGCAGTATTTT
CATSRDRGLSTDTQYF
>TRBJ2-5|NA|NA|TRBV2
TGTGCCAGCACTATAAAAGAGACCCAGTACTTC
CASTIKETQYF
>TRBJ2-7|NA|NA|TRBV20-1
TGCAGTGCCGAATGGACCCGCTACGAGCAGTACTTC
CSAEWTRYEQYF
>TRBJ2-3|NA|NA|TRBV15
TGTGCCACCAGCAGGGATTTTCCTGGAGATACGCAGTATTTT
CATSRDFPGDTQYF
>TRBJ2-5|NA|few|TRBV20-1
TGCAGTGCCATCCGGGGTTGGCAAGAGACCCAGTACTTC
CSAIRGWQETQYF
>TRBJ2-1|TRBD2|NA|TRBV10-1
TGCGCCAGCAGTGTGACTAGCGGGGGTTATGAGCAGTTCTTC
CASSVTSGGYEQFF
>TRBJ2-3|TRBD1|NA|TRBV20-1
TGCAGTGCTAGAACGGGACAGGGGGTCACAGATACGCAGTATTTT
CSARTGQGVTDTQYF
>TRBJ1-6|TRBD1|few|TRBV20-1
TGCAGTGCTCCACAGGGGGGAAGCTCCTATAATTCACCCCTCCACTTT
CSAPQGGSSYNSPLHF
>TRBJ2-7|NA|NA|TRBV20-1
TGCAGTGCCAAACTAGCCTCCTACGAGCAGTACTTC
CSAKLASYEQYF
>TRBJ1-1|NA|few|TRBV11-2
TGTGCCAGCAGCCAGAATGGGAGGGCAGCTGAAGCTTTCTTT
CASSQNGRAAEAFF
>TRBJ2-3|NA|many|TRBV7-9
TGTGCCAGCATGGGTATGGCAGATACGCAGTATTTT
CASMGMADTQYF
>TRBJ2-7|NA|NA|TRBV11-1
TGTGCCAGCAGCCCGATATGGGGGGCTGGGGAGAGCTCCTACGAGCAGTACTTC
CASSPIWGAGESSYEQYF
>TRBJ2-3|NA|few|TRBV7-3
TGTGCCAGCAGCTTAACGCTTTGGGGAGATACGCAGTATTTT
CASSLTLWGDTQYF
>TRBJ2-1|TRBD1|NA|TRBV14
TGTGCCAGCAGCCCCCCCGGGTGGCAGGGGGCGATCAATGAGCAGTTCTTC
CASSPPGWQGAINEQFF
>TRBJ2-5|NA|NA|TRBV9
TGTGCCAGCAGCGCCGTACCGGGACACCCGCAAGAGACCCAGTACTTC
CASSAVPGHPQETQYF
>TRBJ2-3|TRBD2|few|TRBV7-2
TGTGCCAGCAGCTTATATACCGGGGGGGCCACAGATACGCAGTATTTT
CASSLYTGGATDTQYF
>TRBJ2-7|TRBD1|few|TRBV7-8
TGTGCCAGCAGCTGGCGCCGGACAGGGGCCTACGAGCAGTACTTC
CASSWRRTGAYEQYF
>TRBJ2-7|TRBD2|NA|TRBV5-1
TGCGCCAGCAGCATTAGCGGGGGCGTTAGCTCCTACGAGCAGTACTTC
CASSISGGVSSYEQYF
>TRBJ1-3|NA|few|TRBV20-1
TGCAGTGCTAGAGATCCAAACACCATATATTTT
CSARDPNTIYF
>TRBJ1-5|TRBD1|NA|TRBV6-2/TRBV6-3
TGTGCCAGCAGCCAGACAGGGGGGCAGCCCCAGCATTTT
CASSQTGGQPQHF
>TRBJ2-4|NA|few|TRBV12-3/TRBV12-4
TGTGCCAGCAGCCTAGGGGGATACGTAAACATTCAGTACTTC
CASSLGGYVNIQYF
>TRBJ1-2|NA|few|TRBV12-3/TRBV12-4
TGTGCCAGCGGATACGGACTAGCGGGCTACACCTTC
CASGYGLAGYTF
>TRBJ2-3|NA|NA|TRBV4-1
TGCGCCAGCGTCTCCTCTTACACAGATACGCAGTATTTT
CASVSSYTDTQYF